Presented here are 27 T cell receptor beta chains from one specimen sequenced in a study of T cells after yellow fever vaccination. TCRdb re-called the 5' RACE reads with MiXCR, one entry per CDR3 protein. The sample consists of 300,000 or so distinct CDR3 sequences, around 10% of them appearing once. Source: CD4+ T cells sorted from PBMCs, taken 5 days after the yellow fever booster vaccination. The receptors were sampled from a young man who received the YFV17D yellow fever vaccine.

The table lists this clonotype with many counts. The CDR3 protein is CASSWGAGEAYEQYV. CDR3 DNA sequence: TGCGCCAGCAGTTGGGGGGCAGGGGAGGCCTACGAGCAGTACGTC. The chain uses TRBV5-1 and TRBJ2-7; D could derive from TRBD1 or TRBD2 (6 bases each). V was cut by 5 bases and J by 2 bases, with 17 bases left in between. The germline CDR1 and CDR2 sequences are SGHRS and YFSETQ. CDR3 length: 15 amino acids.

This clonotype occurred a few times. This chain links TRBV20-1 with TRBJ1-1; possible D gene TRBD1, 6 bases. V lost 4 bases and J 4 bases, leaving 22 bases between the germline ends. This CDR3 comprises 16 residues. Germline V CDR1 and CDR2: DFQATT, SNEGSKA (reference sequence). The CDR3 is CSAKVRGYLMGTEAFF. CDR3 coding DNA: TGCAGTGCTAAGGTCAGGGGCTACCTGATGGGCACTGAAGCTTTCTTT.

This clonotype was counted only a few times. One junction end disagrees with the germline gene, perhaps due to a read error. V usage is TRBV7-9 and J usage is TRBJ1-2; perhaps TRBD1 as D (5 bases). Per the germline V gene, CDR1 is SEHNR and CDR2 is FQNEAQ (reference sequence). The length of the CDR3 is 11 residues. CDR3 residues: CASSLLVDTSF. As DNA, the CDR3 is TGTGCCAGCAGCTTACTGGTGGACACTTCCTTC.

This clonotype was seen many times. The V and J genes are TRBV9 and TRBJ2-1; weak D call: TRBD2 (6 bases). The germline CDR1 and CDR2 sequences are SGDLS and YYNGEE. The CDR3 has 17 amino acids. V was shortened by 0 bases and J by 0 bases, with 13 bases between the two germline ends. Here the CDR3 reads CASSVGPLRGSYNEQFF. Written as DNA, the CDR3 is TGTGCCAGCAGCGTAGGTCCTTTGCGGGGCTCCTACAATGAGCAGTTCTTC. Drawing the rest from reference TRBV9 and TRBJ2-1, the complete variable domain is DSGVTQTPKHLITATGQRVTLRCSPRSGDLSVYWYQQSLDQGLQFLIQYYNGEERAKGNILERFSAQQFPDLHSELNLSSLELGDSALYFCASSVGPLRGSYNEQFFGPGTRLTVL.

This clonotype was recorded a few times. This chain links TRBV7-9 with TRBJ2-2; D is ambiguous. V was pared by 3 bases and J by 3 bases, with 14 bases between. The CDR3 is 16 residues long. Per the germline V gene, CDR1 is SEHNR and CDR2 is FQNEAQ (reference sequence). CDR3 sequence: CASSFLPTGYTGELFF. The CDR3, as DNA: TGTGCCAGCAGCTTCCTCCCGACCGGGTACACCGGGGAGCTGTTTTTT.

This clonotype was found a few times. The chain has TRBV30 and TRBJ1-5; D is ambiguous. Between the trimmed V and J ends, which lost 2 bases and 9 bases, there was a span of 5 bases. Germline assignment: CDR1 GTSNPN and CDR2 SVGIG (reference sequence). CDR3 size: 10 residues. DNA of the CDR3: TGTGCCTGGAGTCCCACGCCCCAGCATTTT. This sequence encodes CAWSPTPQHF.

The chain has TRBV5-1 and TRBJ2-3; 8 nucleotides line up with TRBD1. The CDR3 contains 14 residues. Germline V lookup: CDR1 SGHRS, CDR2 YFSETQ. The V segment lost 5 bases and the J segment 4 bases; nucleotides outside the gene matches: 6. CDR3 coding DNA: TGCGCCAGCAGATCGGACAGGGTGGCAGATACGCAGTATTTT. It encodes CASRSDRVADTQYF.

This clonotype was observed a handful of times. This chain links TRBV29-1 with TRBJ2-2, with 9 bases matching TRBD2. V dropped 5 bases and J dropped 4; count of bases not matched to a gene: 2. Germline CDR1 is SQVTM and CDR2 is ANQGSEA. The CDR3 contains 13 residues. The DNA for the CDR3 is TGCAGCGTTCAACTAGCGGGCACCGGGGAGCTGTTTTTT. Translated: CSVQLAGTGELFF.

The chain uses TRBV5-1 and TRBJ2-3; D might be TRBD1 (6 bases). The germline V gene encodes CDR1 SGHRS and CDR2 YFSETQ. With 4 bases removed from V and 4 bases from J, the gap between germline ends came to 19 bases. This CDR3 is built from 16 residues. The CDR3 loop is CASSPSGQLQPDTQYF. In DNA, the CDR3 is TGCGCCAGCAGCCCAAGTGGACAGCTCCAGCCAGATACGCAGTATTTT.

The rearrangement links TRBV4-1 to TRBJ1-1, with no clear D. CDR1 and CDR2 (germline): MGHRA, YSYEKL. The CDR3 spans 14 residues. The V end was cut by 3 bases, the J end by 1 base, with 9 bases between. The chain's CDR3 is CASSHGRTNTEAFF. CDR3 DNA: TGCGCCAGCAGCCACGGACGGACGAACACTGAAGCTTTCTTT.

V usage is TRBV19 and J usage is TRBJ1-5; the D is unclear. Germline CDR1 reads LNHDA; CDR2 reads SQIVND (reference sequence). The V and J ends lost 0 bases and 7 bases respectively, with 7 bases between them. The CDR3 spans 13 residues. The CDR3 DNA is TGTGCCAGTAGTATAGAGGGCAGACAGCCCCAGCATTTT. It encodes CASSIEGRQPQHF.

CDR3 sequence: CAWNQGEDEQYF. The CDR3 DNA reads as TGTGCCTGGAATCAGGGAGAGGACGAGCAGTACTTC. The V call is TRBV30, the J call TRBJ2-7; TRBD1 or TRBD2 may be the D gene (5 bases each). CDR1 and CDR2 from the germline V gene are GTSNPN and SVGIG (reference sequence). Trimming removed 4 bases at V and 5 bases at J, with 12 bases between. The CDR3 covers 12 residues.

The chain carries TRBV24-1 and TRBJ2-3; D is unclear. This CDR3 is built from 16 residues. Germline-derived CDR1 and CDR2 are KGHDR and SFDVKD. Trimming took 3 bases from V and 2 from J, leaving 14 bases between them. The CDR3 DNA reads TGTGCCACCAGTGATCCCCGACTCGGATCCACAGATACGCAGTATTTT. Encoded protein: CATSDPRLGSTDTQYF.

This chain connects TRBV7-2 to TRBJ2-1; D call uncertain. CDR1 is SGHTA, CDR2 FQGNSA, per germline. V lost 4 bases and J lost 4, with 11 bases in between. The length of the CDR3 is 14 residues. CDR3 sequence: CASSSRLHYNEQFF. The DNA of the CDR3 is TGTGCCAGCAGCTCCCGCCTTCATTACAATGAGCAGTTCTTC.

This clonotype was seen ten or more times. CDR3 in amino acids: CASSEFGRRGGAQYF. The CDR3 region has the DNA TGTGCCAGCAGTGAATTTGGCAGGCGAGGAGGGGCGCAGTATTTT. V gene TRBV25-1 combines with J gene TRBJ2-3, with D tentatively TRBD2 (6 bases). CDR3 length: 15 residues. The germline V gene has CDR1 MGHDK and CDR2 SYGVNS. V lost 1 base to trimming and J lost 10 bases, with 18 bases between them.

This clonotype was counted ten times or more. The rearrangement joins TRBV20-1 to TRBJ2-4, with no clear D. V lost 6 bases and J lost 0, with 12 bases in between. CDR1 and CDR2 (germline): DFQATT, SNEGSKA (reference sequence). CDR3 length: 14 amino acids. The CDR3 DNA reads TGCAGTGCAGACCCCAGCCTAGCCAAAAACATTCAGTACTTC. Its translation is CSADPSLAKNIQYF.

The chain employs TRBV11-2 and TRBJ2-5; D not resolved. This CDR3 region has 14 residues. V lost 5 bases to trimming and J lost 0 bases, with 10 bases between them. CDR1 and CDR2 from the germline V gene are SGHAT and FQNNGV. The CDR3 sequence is CASSPVSYQETQYF. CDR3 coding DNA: TGTGCCAGCAGCCCTGTCTCGTACCAAGAGACCCAGTACTTC.

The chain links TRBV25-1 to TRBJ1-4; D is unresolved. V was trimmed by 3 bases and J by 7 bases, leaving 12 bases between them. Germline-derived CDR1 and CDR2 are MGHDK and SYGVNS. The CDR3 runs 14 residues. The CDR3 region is CASSDQDWGEKLFF. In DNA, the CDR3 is TGTGCCAGCAGTGACCAGGATTGGGGTGAAAAACTGTTTTTT.

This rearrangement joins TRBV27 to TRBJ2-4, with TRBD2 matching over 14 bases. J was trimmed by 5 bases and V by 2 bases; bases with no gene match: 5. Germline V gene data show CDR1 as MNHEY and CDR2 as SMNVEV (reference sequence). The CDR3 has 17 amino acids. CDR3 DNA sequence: TGTGCCAGCAGTTTACACGGACTAGCGGGGGGACAAAACATTCAGTACTTC. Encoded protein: CASSLHGLAGGQNIQYF.

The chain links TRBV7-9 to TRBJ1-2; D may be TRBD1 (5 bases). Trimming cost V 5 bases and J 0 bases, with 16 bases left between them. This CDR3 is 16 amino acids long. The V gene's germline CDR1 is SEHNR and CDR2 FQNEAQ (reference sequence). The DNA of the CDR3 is TGTGCCAGCAGCCACCGACAGTTCCTAGCTAACTATGGCTACACCTTC. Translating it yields CASSHRQFLANYGYTF. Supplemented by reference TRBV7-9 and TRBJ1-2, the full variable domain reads DTGVSQNPRHKITKRGQNVTFRCDPISEHNRLYWYRQTLGQGPEFLTYFQNEAQLEKSRLLSDRFSAERPKGSFSTLEIQRTEQGDSAMYLCASSHRQFLANYGYTFGSGTRLTVV.

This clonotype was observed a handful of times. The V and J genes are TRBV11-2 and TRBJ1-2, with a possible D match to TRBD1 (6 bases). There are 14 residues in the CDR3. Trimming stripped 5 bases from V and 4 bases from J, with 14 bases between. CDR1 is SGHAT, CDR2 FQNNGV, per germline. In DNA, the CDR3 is TGTGCCAGCAGCCCGAGTGGGGGCGGCTATGGCTACACCTTC. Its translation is CASSPSGGGYGYTF. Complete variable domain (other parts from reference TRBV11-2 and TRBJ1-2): EAGVAQSPRYKIIEKRQSVAFWCNPISGHATLYWYQQILGQGPKLLIQFQNNGVVDDSQLPKDRFSAERLKGVDSTLKIQPAKLEDSAVYLCASSPSGGGYGYTFGSGTRLTVV.

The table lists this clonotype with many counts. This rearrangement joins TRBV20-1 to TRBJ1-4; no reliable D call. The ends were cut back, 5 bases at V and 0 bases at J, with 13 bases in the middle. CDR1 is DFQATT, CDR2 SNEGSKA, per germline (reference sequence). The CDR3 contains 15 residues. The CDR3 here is CSAGSTASTNEKLFF. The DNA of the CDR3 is TGCAGTGCTGGGAGCACGGCTTCAACTAATGAAAAACTGTTTTTT.

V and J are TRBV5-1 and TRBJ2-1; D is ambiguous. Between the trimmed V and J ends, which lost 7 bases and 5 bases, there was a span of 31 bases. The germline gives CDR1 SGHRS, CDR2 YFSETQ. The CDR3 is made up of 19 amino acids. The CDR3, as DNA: TGCGCCAGCGGGCCGGGCCTCCAGCCCGGTCGGCTGCGGAACAATGAGCAGTTCTTC. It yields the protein CASGPGLQPGRLRNNEQFF.

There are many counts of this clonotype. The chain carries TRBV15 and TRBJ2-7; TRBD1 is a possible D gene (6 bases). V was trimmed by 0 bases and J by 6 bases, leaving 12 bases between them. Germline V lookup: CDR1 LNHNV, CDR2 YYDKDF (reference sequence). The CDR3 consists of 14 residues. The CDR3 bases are TGTGCCACCAGCAGAGAGGGCTGGGGGCTCGAGCAGTACTTC. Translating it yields CATSREGWGLEQYF. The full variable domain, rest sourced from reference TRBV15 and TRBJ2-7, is DAMVIQNPRYQVTQFGKPVTLSCSQTLNHNVMYWYQQKSSQAPKLLFHYYDKDFNNEADTPDNFQSRRPNTSFCFLDIRSPGLGDTAMYLCATSREGWGLEQYFGPGTRLTVT.

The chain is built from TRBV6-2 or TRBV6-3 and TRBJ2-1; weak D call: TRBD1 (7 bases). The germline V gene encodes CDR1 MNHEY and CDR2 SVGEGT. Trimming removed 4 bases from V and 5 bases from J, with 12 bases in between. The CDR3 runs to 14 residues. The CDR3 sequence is CASSFRGVNNEQFF. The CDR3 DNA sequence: TGTGCCAGCAGTTTCAGGGGGGTCAACAATGAGCAGTTCTTC.

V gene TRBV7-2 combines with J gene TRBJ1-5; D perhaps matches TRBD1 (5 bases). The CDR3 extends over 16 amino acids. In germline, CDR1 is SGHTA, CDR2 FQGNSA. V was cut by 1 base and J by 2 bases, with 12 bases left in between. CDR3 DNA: TGTGCCAGCAGCTTAGACCGGGGGGTTGGCAATCAGCCCCAGCATTTT. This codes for CASSLDRGVGNQPQHF.

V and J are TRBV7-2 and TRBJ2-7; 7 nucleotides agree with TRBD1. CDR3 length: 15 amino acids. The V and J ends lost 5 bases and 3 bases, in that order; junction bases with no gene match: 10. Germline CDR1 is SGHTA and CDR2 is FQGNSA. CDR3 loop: CASSADRGQVYEQYF. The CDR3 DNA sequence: TGTGCCAGCAGCGCCGACCGCGGACAGGTCTACGAGCAGTACTTC.